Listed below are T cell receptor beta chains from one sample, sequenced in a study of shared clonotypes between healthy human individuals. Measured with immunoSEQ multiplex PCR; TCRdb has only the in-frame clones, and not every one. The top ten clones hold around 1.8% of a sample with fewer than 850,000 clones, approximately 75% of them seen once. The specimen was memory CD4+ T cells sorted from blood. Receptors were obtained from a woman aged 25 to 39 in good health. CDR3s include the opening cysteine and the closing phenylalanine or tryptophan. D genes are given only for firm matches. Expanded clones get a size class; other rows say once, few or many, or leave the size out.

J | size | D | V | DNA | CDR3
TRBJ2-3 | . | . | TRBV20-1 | TGCAGTGCTAGAGCCTGGAATACGCAGTATTTT | CSARAWNTQYF
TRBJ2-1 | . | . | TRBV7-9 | TGTGCCAGCAGCTCCGGGTTTGGTGGGAAGACCTACAATGAGCAGTTCTTC | CASSSGFGGKTYNEQFF
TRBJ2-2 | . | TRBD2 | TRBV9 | TGTGCCAGCAGCGTAGCCTTACTAGCGGGAGGTTCCGGGGAGCTGTTTTTT | CASSVALLAGGSGELFF
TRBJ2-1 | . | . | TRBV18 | TGTGCCAGCTCTCTTACACCCGGGCCCCAAGGTAGTGAGCAGTTCTTC | CASSLTPGPQGSEQFF
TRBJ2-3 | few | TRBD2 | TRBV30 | TGTGCCTGGAGTACGGGAGCGGGACCTAGCACAGATACGCAGTATTTT | CAWSTGAGPSTDTQYF
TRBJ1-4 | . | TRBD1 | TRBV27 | TGTGCCAGCAGACAGTCAGGGGGCGGGTTGAATGAAAAACTGTTTTTT | CASRQSGGGLNEKLFF
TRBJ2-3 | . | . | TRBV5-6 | TGTGCCAGCAGCTCCCTTACTAGGGGTACGCAGTATTTT | CASSSLTRGTQYF
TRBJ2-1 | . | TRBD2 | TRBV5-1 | TGCGCCAGCAGCTTGGGGTTAGCGGGAGTCGCCTCCTACAATGAGCAGTTCTTC | CASSLGLAGVASYNEQFF
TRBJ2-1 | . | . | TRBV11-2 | TGTGCCAGCAGCTTCGGGCAGAGCTCCTACAATGAGCAGTTCTTC | CASSFGQSSYNEQFF
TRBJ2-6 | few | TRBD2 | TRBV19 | TGTGCCAGTAGTATTCTTCGGGGGGGCGGTTCTGGGGCCAACGTCCTGACTTTC | CASSILRGGGSGANVLTF
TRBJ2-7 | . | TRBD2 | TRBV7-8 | TGTGCCAGCAGCCCGTTAGCGGGAGGCGAGCAGTACTTC | CASSPLAGGEQYF
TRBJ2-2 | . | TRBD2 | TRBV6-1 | TGTGCCAGCAGAGTAGCGGGAGGAAGCGCCGGGGAGCTGTTTTTT | CASRVAGGSAGELFF
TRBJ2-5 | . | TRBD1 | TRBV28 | TGTGCCAGCAGAAATAGGGACAGGGGTGAAGAGACCCAGTACTTC | CASRNRDRGEETQYF
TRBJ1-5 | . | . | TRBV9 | TGTGCCAGCTCCTCGGGGGGAGGTAGTTTGCCCCAGCATTTT | CASSSGGGSLPQHF
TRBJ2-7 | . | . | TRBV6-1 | TGTGCCAGCATGCTAGGCCCTTTCTCCTACGAGCAGTACTTC | CASMLGPFSYEQYF
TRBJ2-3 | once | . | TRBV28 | TGTGCCAGCATTCTAACGGGACTGGGGGGCACAGATACGCAGTATTTT | CASILTGLGGTDTQYF
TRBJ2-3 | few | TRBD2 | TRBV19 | TGTGCCAGTAGTATAGGTGGACTAGACCCAGATACGCAGTATTTT | CASSIGGLDPDTQYF
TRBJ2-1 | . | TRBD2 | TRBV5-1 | TGCGCCAGCAGCTTTAAGGGACTAGCGGGAGGAGACAATGAGCAGTTCTTC | CASSFKGLAGGDNEQFF
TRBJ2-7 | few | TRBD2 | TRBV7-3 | TGTGCCAGCAGCGTTAGCGGGATCTACGAGCAGTACTTC | CASSVSGIYEQYF
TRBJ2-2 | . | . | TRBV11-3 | TGTGCCAGCAGCCGACTAGAAGGGTCCACCGGGGAGCTGTTTTTT | CASSRLEGSTGELFF
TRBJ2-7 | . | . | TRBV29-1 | TGCAGCGCCCGGTTCAGGGAATCCGAGCAGTACTTC | CSARFRESEQYF
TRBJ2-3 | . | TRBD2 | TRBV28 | TGTGCCAGCAGTAGACTAGCGGGAGTCACAGATACGCAGTATTTT | CASSRLAGVTDTQYF
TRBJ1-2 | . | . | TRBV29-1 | TGCAGCGTCGGTCAAGGTCTCTATGGCTACACCTTC | CSVGQGLYGYTF
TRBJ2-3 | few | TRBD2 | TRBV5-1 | TGCGCCAGCAGCTTACCACTAGCGGGCACAGATACGCAGTATTTT | CASSLPLAGTDTQYF
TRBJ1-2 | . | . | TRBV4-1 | TGCGCCAGCAGCCAAGAAGAGCGTGGCTACACCTTC | CASSQEERGYTF
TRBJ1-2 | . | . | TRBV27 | TGTGCCAGCAGTTTATCAAGAGAGTTTAGCGTCTATGGCTACACCTTC | CASSLSREFSVYGYTF
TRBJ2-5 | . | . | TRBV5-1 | TGCGCCAGCAGCACCCCGGGACAAGGAGAGACCCAGTACTTC | CASSTPGQGETQYF
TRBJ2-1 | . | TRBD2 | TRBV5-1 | TGCGCCAGCAGCTTGGTAGCGGGAGGGTACAATGAGCAGTTCTTC | CASSLVAGGYNEQFF
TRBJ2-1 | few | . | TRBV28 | TGTGCCAGCAGCCAAGGGTACAATGAGCAGTTCTTC | CASSQGYNEQFF
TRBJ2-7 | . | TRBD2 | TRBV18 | TGTGCCAGCTCATTCCGAGCGGGAGGGAACTCCTACGAGCAGTACTTC | CASSFRAGGNSYEQYF
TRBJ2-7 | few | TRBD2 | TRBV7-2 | TGTGCCAGCAGCACCCAGCGGGACTCCTACGAGCAGTACTTC | CASSTQRDSYEQYF
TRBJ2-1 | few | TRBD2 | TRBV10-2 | TGCGCCAGCACTGAGGCTAGCGGCTACAATGAGCAGTTCTTC | CASTEASGYNEQFF
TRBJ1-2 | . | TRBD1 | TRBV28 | TGTGCCAGCAGTCCCGGGACAGGGGTGAACGGCTACACCTTC | CASSPGTGVNGYTF
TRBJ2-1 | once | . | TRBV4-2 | TGTGCCAGCAGCCACAAAGGGACGGGCTACAATGAGCAGTTCTTC | CASSHKGTGYNEQFF
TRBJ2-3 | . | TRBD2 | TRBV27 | TGTGCCAGCACCGGACTAGCGGGTCGCTCAGATACGCAGTATTTT | CASTGLAGRSDTQYF
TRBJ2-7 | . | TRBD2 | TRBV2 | TGTGCCAGCAGTTGGGAGGGAGGCTACGAGCAGTACTTC | CASSWEGGYEQYF
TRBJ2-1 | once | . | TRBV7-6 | TGTGCCAGCAGCTTAGTCGCAGGGGCTGGAGAGCAGTTCTTC | CASSLVAGAGEQFF
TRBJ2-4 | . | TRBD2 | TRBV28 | TGTGCCAGCAGTTTTGGGAGGTGGGGGGGCAAAAACATTCAGTACTTC | CASSFGRWGGKNIQYF